This is a list of T cell receptor beta chains from one sample in a study of cytomegalovirus exposure and HLA in healthy donors. The data were produced by immunoSEQ multiplex PCR, yet TCRdb's version contains in-frame clones alone and is incomplete. The repertoire has 150,000 to 200,000 clones, less than 80% of them found once; the top ten carry just under 3%. The sequenced sample consisted of PBMCs. The receptors originated from a man aged 40-55 years in good health and CMV-seronegative. Both conserved end residues are part of each CDR3. Fields, in order: D gene, V gene, CDR3 length, clone size, J gene, CDR3 DNA, CDR3 protein. The D gene is left open where the match is weak. Some rows mark clone size as missing; the rest say once, few, many or name a class of expanded clone.

d_gene: TRBD1
v_gene: TRBV6-1
len: 15
abundance: .
j_gene: TRBJ1-5
CDR3nt: TGTGCCAGCAGGTTACAGGGGGTTAGCAATCAGCCCCAGCATTTT
CDR3aa: CASRLQGVSNQPQHF

d_gene: TRBD2
v_gene: TRBV19
len: 15
abundance: once
j_gene: TRBJ2-3
CDR3nt: TGTGCCAGTAGTCAACTAGCGGGAGATCAAGATACGCAGTATTTT
CDR3aa: CASSQLAGDQDTQYF

d_gene: TRBD1
v_gene: TRBV5-1
len: 13
abundance: .
j_gene: TRBJ2-1
CDR3nt: TGCGCCAGCACCCCGACAGGGAGCAATGAGCAGTTCTTC
CDR3aa: CASTPTGSNEQFF

d_gene: .
v_gene: TRBV19
len: 15
abundance: .
j_gene: TRBJ2-1
CDR3nt: TGTGCCAGTAAGGGGAAGGTGCTGGCCTACAATGAGCAGTTCTTC
CDR3aa: CASKGKVLAYNEQFF

d_gene: .
v_gene: TRBV6-4
len: 14
abundance: few
j_gene: TRBJ2-3
CDR3nt: TGTGCCAGCAGTGACGGGGGGGCCACAGATACGCAGTATTTT
CDR3aa: CASSDGGATDTQYF

d_gene: TRBD2
v_gene: TRBV19
len: 16
abundance: .
j_gene: TRBJ2-3
CDR3nt: TGTGCCAGTAGTAATCCAAGCGGGACCATAACAGATACGCAGTATTTT
CDR3aa: CASSNPSGTITDTQYF

d_gene: TRBD1
v_gene: TRBV11-2
len: 13
abundance: .
j_gene: TRBJ1-5
CDR3nt: TGTGCCAGCAGAGGGGGCCCCCTAGGGCCCCAGCATTTT
CDR3aa: CASRGGPLGPQHF

d_gene: TRBD2
v_gene: TRBV15
len: 18
abundance: .
j_gene: TRBJ2-1
CDR3nt: TGTGCCACCAGCAGAGCGGGGCTAGCGGAGAGCTCCTACAATGAGCAGTTCTTC
CDR3aa: CATSRAGLAESSYNEQFF

d_gene: .
v_gene: TRBV12-5
len: 11
abundance: few
j_gene: TRBJ1-3
CDR3nt: TGTGCTAGTGGCACTGGAAACACCATATATTTT
CDR3aa: CASGTGNTIYF

d_gene: .
v_gene: TRBV2
len: 12
abundance: few
j_gene: TRBJ2-3
CDR3nt: TGTGCCAGCAGTGAAGGCGTCGATACGCAGTATTTT
CDR3aa: CASSEGVDTQYF

d_gene: TRBD1
v_gene: TRBV29-1
len: 12
abundance: .
j_gene: TRBJ1-1
CDR3nt: TGCAGCGTACAGGGGATGAACACTGAAGCTTTCTTT
CDR3aa: CSVQGMNTEAFF

d_gene: .
v_gene: TRBV6-1
len: 13
abundance: .
j_gene: TRBJ1-2
CDR3nt: TGTGCCAACAGTCCGTCAGATGTTTATGGCTACACCTTC
CDR3aa: CANSPSDVYGYTF

d_gene: TRBD2
v_gene: TRBV2
len: 18
abundance: .
j_gene: TRBJ2-3
CDR3nt: TGTGCCAGCAGCGCGGGAGCCCTAGTTTCTGCTAGCACAGATACGCAGTATTTT
CDR3aa: CASSAGALVSASTDTQYF

d_gene: TRBD2
v_gene: TRBV11-3
len: 15
abundance: once
j_gene: TRBJ2-7
CDR3nt: TGTGCCAGCAGCTCGACTAGCGGGAGCTCCTACGAGCAGTACTTC
CDR3aa: CASSSTSGSSYEQYF

d_gene: TRBD1
v_gene: TRBV7-9
len: 17
abundance: .
j_gene: TRBJ1-4
CDR3nt: TGTGCCAGCAGCACATGGACAGGGGGCCGCACTAATGAAAAACTGTTTTTT
CDR3aa: CASSTWTGGRTNEKLFF

d_gene: .
v_gene: TRBV4-1
len: 15
abundance: .
j_gene: TRBJ2-7
CDR3nt: TGCGCCAGCAGCCAAGAAGAGGGAGGAGGGAGGGAGCAGTACTTC
CDR3aa: CASSQEEGGGREQYF

d_gene: TRBD2
v_gene: TRBV6-5
len: 14
abundance: once
j_gene: TRBJ2-1
CDR3nt: TGTGCCAGCAGTTTCATAGCGGGAGCTAATGAGCAGTTCTTC
CDR3aa: CASSFIAGANEQFF

d_gene: .
v_gene: TRBV28
len: 16
abundance: .
j_gene: TRBJ1-3
CDR3nt: TGTGCCAGCAGTCCCCCTGGGGGCGCGATCGGAAACACCATATATTTT
CDR3aa: CASSPPGGAIGNTIYF

d_gene: TRBD1
v_gene: TRBV27
len: 17
abundance: .
j_gene: TRBJ1-2
CDR3nt: TGTGCCAGCAGTGATCAAGACAGGGCAGCGGGTATCTATGGCTACACCTTC
CDR3aa: CASSDQDRAAGIYGYTF

d_gene: TRBD1
v_gene: TRBV19
len: 18
abundance: .
j_gene: TRBJ2-3
CDR3nt: TGTGCCAGTAGTATAACAGGACAGGGGGCGCGTGGCACAGATACGCAGTATTTT
CDR3aa: CASSITGQGARGTDTQYF

d_gene: TRBD2
v_gene: TRBV19
len: 15
abundance: .
j_gene: TRBJ2-1
CDR3nt: TGTGCCAGTAGTATTGGCGGGGGGTTTTACAATGAGCAGTTCTTC
CDR3aa: CASSIGGGFYNEQFF

d_gene: TRBD2
v_gene: TRBV7-9
len: 17
abundance: few
j_gene: TRBJ2-2
CDR3nt: TGTGCCAGCAGCTTAGGGATAGCGGGAGCGAACACCGGGGAGCTGTTTTTT
CDR3aa: CASSLGIAGANTGELFF

d_gene: .
v_gene: TRBV5-1
len: 17
abundance: .
j_gene: TRBJ2-3
CDR3nt: TGCGCCAGCAGCTTAAGTCTCGGAGCGGCTAGCACAGATACGCAGTATTTT
CDR3aa: CASSLSLGAASTDTQYF

d_gene: .
v_gene: TRBV18
len: 17
abundance: .
j_gene: TRBJ1-3
CDR3nt: TGTGCCAGCTCACCACCATCTGGGAGCCTAGCTGGAAACACCATATATTTT
CDR3aa: CASSPPSGSLAGNTIYF